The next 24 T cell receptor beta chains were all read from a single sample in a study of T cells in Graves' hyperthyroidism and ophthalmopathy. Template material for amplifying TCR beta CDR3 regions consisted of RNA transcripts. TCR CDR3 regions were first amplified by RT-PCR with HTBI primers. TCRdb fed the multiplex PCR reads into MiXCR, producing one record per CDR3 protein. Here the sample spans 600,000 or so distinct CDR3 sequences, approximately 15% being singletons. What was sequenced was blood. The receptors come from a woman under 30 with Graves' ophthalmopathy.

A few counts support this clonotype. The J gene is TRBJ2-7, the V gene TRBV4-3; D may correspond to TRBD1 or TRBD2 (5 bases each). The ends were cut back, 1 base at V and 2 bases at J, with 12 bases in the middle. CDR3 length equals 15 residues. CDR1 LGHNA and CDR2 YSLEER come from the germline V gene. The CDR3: CASSQGGAGTYEQYF. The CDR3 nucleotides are TGCGCCAGCAGCCAAGGAGGGGCAGGCACCTACGAGCAGTACTTC.

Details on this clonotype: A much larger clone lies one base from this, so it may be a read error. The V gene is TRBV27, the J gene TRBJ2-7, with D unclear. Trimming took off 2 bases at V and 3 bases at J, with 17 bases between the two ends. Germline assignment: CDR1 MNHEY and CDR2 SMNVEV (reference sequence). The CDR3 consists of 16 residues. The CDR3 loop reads CASSLSLVGLLYEQYF. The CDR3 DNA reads TGTGCCAGCAGTTTAAGCCTGGTCGGATTACTCTACGAGCAGTACTTC.

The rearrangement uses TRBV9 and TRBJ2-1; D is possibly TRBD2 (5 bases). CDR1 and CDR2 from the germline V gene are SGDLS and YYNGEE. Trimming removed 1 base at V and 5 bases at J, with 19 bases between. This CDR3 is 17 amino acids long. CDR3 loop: CASSVRPHSGIHNEQFF. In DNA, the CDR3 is TGTGCCAGCAGCGTAAGACCCCACTCCGGGATACACAATGAGCAGTTCTTC. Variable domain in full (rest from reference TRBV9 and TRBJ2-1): DSGVTQTPKHLITATGQRVTLRCSPRSGDLSVYWYQQSLDQGLQFLIQYYNGEERAKGNILERFSAQQFPDLHSELNLSSLELGDSALYFCASSVRPHSGIHNEQFFGPGTRLTVL.

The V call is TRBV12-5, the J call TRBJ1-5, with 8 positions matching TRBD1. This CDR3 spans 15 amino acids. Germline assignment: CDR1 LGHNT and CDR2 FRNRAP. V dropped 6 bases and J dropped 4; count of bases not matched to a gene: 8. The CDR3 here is CASGSGTGPNQPQHF. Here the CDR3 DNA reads TGTGCTAGTGGCTCCGGGACAGGCCCTAATCAGCCCCAGCATTTT.

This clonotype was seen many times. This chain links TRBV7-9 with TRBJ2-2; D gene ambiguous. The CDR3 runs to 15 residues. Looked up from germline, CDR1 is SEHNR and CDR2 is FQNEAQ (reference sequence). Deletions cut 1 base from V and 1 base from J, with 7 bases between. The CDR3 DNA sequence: TGTGCCAGCAGCTTAGTGGTCGGGAACACCGGGGAGCTGTTTTTT. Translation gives CASSLVVGNTGELFF.

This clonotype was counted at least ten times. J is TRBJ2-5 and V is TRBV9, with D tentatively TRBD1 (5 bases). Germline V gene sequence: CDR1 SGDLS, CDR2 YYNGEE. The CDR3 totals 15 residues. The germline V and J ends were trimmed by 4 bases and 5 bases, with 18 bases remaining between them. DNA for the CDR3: TGTGCCAGCAGCATAGATAGGGGCGCGCACGAGACCCAGTACTTC. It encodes CASSIDRGAHETQYF.

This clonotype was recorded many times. The CDR3 nucleotides are TGTGCCTGGAGTGTACGGGCCGTAGACTCTGGAAACACCATATATTTT. Translated, it gives CAWSVRAVDSGNTIYF. The chain has TRBV30 and TRBJ1-3; D not resolved. The germline gives CDR1 GTSNPN, CDR2 SVGIG (reference sequence). The CDR3 covers 16 residues. V lost 0 bases, J lost 0 bases, and 12 bases lay in between.

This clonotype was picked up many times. The CDR3 is CASSPLGGQPQHF. The CDR3 nucleotides are TGTGCCAGCAGCCCCCTCGGGGGACAGCCCCAGCATTTT. V is TRBV12-3 or TRBV12-4 and J is TRBJ1-5, with D perhaps matching TRBD1 (5 bases). V was trimmed by 6 bases and J by 7 bases, leaving 13 bases between them. This CDR3 region has 13 residues.

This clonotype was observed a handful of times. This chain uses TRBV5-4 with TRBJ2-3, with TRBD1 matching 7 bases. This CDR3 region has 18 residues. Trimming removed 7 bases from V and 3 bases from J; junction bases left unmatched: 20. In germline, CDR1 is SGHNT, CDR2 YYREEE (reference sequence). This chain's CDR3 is CASAIFKRARQGTDTQYF. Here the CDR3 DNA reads TGTGCCAGCGCCATCTTTAAAAGGGCCCGACAGGGTACAGATACGCAGTATTTT.

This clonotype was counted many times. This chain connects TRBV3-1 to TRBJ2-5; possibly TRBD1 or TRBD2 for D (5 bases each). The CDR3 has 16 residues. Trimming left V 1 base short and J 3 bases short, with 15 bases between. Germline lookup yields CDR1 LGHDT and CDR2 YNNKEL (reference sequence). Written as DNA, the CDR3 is TGTGCCAGCAGCCAAGGAGTGGGAGAGGACAAAGAGACCCAGTACTTC. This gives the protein CASSQGVGEDKETQYF.

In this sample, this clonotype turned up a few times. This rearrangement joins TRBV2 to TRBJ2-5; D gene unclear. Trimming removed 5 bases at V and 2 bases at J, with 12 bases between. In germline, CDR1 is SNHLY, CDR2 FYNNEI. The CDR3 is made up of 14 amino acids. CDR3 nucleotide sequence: TGTGCCAGCAGTCCCGGACGCGGACAAGAGACCCAGTACTTC. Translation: CASSPGRGQETQYF.

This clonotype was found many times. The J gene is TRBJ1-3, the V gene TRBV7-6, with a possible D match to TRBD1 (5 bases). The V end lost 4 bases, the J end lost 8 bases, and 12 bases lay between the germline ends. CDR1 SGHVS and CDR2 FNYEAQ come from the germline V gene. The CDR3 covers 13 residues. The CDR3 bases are TGTGCCAGCAGCTCCGGTCGGGGGGACACCATATATTTT. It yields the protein CASSSGRGDTIYF.

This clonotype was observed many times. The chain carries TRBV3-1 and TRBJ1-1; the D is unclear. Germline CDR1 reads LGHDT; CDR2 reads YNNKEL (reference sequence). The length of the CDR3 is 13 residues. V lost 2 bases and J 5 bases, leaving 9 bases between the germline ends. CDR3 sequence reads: CASSQRRETEAFF. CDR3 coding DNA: TGTGCCAGCAGCCAACGACGAGAGACTGAAGCTTTCTTT.

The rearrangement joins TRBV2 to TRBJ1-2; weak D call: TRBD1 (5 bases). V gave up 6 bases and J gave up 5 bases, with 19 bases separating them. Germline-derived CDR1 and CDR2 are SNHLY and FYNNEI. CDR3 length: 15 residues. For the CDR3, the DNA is TGTGCCAGCAGCGTAGGCCTTGGACAAGGGTATGGCTACACCTTC. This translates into CASSVGLGQGYGYTF.

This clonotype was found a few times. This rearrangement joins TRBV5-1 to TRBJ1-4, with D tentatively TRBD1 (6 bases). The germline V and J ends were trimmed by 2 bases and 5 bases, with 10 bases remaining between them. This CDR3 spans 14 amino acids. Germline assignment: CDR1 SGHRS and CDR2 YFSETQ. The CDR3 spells CASSFQGLNEKLFF. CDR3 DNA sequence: TGCGCCAGCAGCTTCCAGGGGCTGAATGAAAAACTGTTTTTT.

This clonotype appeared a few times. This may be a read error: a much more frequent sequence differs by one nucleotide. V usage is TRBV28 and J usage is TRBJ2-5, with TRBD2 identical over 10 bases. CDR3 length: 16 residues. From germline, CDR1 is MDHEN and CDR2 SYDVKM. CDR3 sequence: CASSRLSGRASEAQYF. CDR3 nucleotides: TGTGCCAGCAGTCGCCTGAGCGGGAGGGCCTCAGAGGCCCAGTACTTC.

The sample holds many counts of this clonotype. The CDR3 loop reads CSARGGGYRGQPQHF. Written as DNA, the CDR3 is TGCAGTGCTAGAGGGGGGGGGTATCGGGGTCAGCCCCAGCATTTT. This chain uses TRBV20-1 with TRBJ1-5; the D gene is possibly TRBD1 (5 bases). V lost 1 base and J 6 bases, leaving 16 bases between the germline ends. The CDR3 extends over 15 amino acids. Germline loops: CDR1 DFQATT, CDR2 SNEGSKA (reference sequence).

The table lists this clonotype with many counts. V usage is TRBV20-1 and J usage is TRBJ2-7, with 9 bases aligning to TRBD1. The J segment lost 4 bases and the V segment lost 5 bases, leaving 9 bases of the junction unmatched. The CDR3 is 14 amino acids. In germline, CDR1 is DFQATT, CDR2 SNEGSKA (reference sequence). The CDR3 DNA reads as TGCAGTGCTCGACCGGGACAGGGATATTACGAGCAGTACTTC. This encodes CSARPGQGYYEQYF.

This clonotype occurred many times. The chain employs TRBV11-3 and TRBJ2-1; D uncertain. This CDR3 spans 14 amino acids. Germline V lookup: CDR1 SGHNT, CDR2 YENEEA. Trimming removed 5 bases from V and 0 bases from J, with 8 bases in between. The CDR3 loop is CASSRSSSYNEQFF. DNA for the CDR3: TGTGCCAGCAGCCGGAGCAGCTCCTACAATGAGCAGTTCTTC. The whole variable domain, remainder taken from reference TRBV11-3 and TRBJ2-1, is EAGVVQSPRYKIIEKKQPVAFWCNPISGHNTLYWYLQNLGQGPELLIRYENEEAVDDSQLPKDRFSAERLKGVDSTLKIQPAELGDSAVYLCASSRSSSYNEQFFGPGTRLTVL.

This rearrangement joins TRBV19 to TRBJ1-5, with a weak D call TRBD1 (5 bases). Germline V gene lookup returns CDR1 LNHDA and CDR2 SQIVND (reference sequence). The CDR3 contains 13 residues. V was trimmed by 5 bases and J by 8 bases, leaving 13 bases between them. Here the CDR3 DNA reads TGTGCCAGTAGTCCCCCCAGGGTTAAGCCCCAGCATTTT. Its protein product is CASSPPRVKPQHF. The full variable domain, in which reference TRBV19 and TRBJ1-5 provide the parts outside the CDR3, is DGGITQSPKYLFRKEGQNVTLSCEQNLNHDAMYWYRQDPGQGLRLIYYSQIVNDFQKGDIAEGYSVSREKKESFPLTVTSAQKNPTAFYLCASSPPRVKPQHFGDGTRLSIL.

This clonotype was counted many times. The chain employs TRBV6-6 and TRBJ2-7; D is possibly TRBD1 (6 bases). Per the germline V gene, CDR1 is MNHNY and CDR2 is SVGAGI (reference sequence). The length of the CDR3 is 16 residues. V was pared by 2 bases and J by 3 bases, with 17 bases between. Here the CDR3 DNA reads TGTGCCAGCAGTTACCAACAGGGAATGCTTAACTACGAGCAGTACTTC. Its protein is CASSYQQGMLNYEQYF.

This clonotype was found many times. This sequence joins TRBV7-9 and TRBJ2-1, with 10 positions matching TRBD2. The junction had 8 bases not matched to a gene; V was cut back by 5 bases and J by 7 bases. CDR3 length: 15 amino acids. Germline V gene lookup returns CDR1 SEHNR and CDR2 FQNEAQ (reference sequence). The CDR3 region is CASSARTSGRNEQFF. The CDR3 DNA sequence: TGTGCCAGCAGCGCCCGGACTAGCGGTAGGAATGAGCAGTTCTTC. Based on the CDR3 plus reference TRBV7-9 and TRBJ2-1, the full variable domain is DTGVSQNPRHKITKRGQNVTFRCDPISEHNRLYWYRQTLGQGPEFLTYFQNEAQLEKSRLLSDRFSAERPKGSFSTLEIQRTEQGDSAMYLCASSARTSGRNEQFFGPGTRLTVL.

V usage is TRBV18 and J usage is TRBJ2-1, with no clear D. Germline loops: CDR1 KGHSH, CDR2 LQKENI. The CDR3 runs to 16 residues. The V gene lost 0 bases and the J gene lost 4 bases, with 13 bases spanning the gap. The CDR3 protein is CASSPPMAGVYNEQFF. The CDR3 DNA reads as TGTGCCAGCTCACCACCCATGGCCGGAGTGTACAATGAGCAGTTCTTC.

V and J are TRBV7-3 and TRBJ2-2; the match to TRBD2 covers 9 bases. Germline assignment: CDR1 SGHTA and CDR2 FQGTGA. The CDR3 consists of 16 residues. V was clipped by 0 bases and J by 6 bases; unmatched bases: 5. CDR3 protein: CASSLTISGRAGELFF. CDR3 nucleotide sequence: TGTGCCAGCAGCTTAACGATTAGCGGGAGAGCCGGGGAGCTGTTTTTT.